Listed here are 15 T cell receptor beta chains from one sample, sequenced in a study of blood T cell repertoires in COVID-19. Profiling relied on immunoSEQ multiplex PCR, and the TCRdb table lists in-frame clones only, not all of them. The sample comprises about 220,000 clones, roughly 85% of which are singletons, and more than 2% rests with the top ten. The sample comprised peripheral blood. These receptors originate from a woman in her sixties or seventies with COVID-19, enrolled during active disease.

This clone appeared a few times. The chain employs TRBV18 and TRBJ1-1, with TRBD1 identical over 11 bases. Trimming cost V 5 bases and J 5 bases; bases outside gene matches: 7. CDR3 length: 15 amino acids. CDR1 is KGHSH and CDR2 is LQKENI in the germline V gene. For the CDR3, the DNA is TGTGCCAGCTCATTCGGACAGGGGGCGGATACTGAAGCTTTCTTT. Translated, it gives CASSFGQGADTEAFF.

As DNA, the CDR3 is TGTGCCAGCAGTTTCGACCCCGCGACAGCTCGCTGGGAAGCTTTCTTT. Translation: CASSFDPATARWEAFF. The V and J genes are TRBV6-2 or TRBV6-3 and TRBJ1-1; D might be TRBD1 (5 bases). The V end lost 4 bases, the J end lost 8 bases, and 23 bases lay between the germline ends. Germline V gene sequence: CDR1 MNHEY, CDR2 SVGEGT. The CDR3 sequence is 16 residues long.

This rearrangement joins TRBV7-9 to TRBJ2-1, with TRBD1 matching over 7 bases. The CDR3 spans 16 residues. Germline assignment: CDR1 SEHNR and CDR2 FQNEAQ (reference sequence). The ends lost 5 bases at V and 3 bases at J; junction bases unmatched: 10. CDR3 in DNA: TGTGCCAGCAGCGCAGAGGGGGCACTCTACTACAATGAGCAGTTCTTC. It specifies CASSAEGALYYNEQFF.

This chain connects TRBV15 to TRBJ2-3; 8 positions agree with TRBD1. J lost 1 base, V lost 2 bases, and 8 bases had no gene match. The germline V gene encodes CDR1 LNHNV and CDR2 YYDKDF (reference sequence). The length of the CDR3 is 17 residues. The DNA for the CDR3 is TGTGCCACCAGCAGAAAGACAGGGGTATCGGGCACAGATACGCAGTATTTT. This translates into CATSRKTGVSGTDTQYF.

The chain couples TRBV11-3 to TRBJ2-7; TRBD1 agrees at 7 bases. Germline CDR1 SGHNT, CDR2 YENEEA. The CDR3 consists of 13 residues. Unmatched junction bases numbered 10, after V lost 3 bases and J lost 11 bases. CDR3 amino acids: CASSLGPGTEEYF. CDR3 sequence (DNA): TGTGCCAGCAGCTTGGGCCCAGGGACAGAAGAGTACTTC.

The chain carries TRBV14 and TRBJ2-2, with a possible D match to TRBD1 (6 bases). Per germline, CDR1 SGHDN and CDR2 FVKESK. The CDR3 contains 16 residues. V lost 0 bases, J lost 5 bases, and 13 bases lay in between. The CDR3 coding sequence is TGTGCCAGCAGCCAAGAAGGGGGTTTTCGTACCGGGGAGCTGTTTTTT. Translating it yields CASSQEGGFRTGELFF.

The J gene is TRBJ2-5, the V gene TRBV11-3; 7 bases match TRBD1. The J segment lost 5 bases and the V segment lost 5 bases, leaving 2 bases of the junction unmatched. The germline V gene has CDR1 SGHNT and CDR2 YENEEA. The CDR3 is 12 residues long. The CDR3 here is CASSLDRETQYF. In DNA, the CDR3 is TGTGCCAGCAGCCTGGACAGGGAGACCCAGTACTTC.

This chain links TRBV11-3 with TRBJ1-2; the D gene is possibly TRBD1 (5 bases). Per the germline V gene, CDR1 is SGHNT and CDR2 is YENEEA. V gave up 1 base and J gave up 6 bases, with 15 bases separating them. The CDR3 sequence is 15 residues long. CDR3 sequence reads: CASSLGPTVRDGYTF. CDR3 DNA: TGTGCCAGCAGCTTAGGGCCGACAGTCCGCGATGGCTACACCTTC.

This chain uses TRBV6-5 with TRBJ1-2, with D maybe TRBD1 (6 bases). Germline CDR1 reads MNHEY; CDR2 reads SVGAGI. This CDR3 has 13 amino acids. With 7 bases removed from V and 7 bases from J, the gap between germline ends came to 16 bases. CDR3 loop: CASKQGSRGGYTF. The CDR3 DNA is TGTGCCAGCAAACAGGGTTCACGTGGTGGCTACACCTTC.

The J gene is TRBJ2-1, the V gene TRBV7-2; 8 bases are shared with TRBD2. The CDR3 spans 16 residues. V was pared by 5 bases and J by 0 bases, with 6 bases of the junction left unmatched. Germline-derived CDR1 and CDR2 are SGHTA and FQGNSA. This chain's CDR3 is CASSPTSGSSYNEQFF. CDR3 in DNA: TGTGCCAGCAGCCCTACTAGCGGTTCCTCCTACAATGAGCAGTTCTTC. The full variable domain, with the rest looked up from reference TRBV7-2 and TRBJ2-1, is GAGVSQSPSNKVTEKGKDVELRCDPISGHTALYWYRQSLGQGLEFLIYFQGNSAPDKSGLPSDRFSAERTGGSVSTLTIQRTQQEDSAVYLCASSPTSGSSYNEQFFGPGTRLTVL.

The genes are TRBV9 and TRBJ2-2, with 15 bases fitting TRBD2. Germline CDR1 reads SGDLS; CDR2 reads YYNGEE. The CDR3 is 20 residues long. After removal of 2 bases from V and 5 bases from J, the junction contained 13 bases not matched to a gene. The CDR3 DNA is TGTGCCAGCAGCGTCCCGACCGGGACTAGCGGGGGGTGGAATACCGGGGAGCTGTTTTTT. Its protein product is CASSVPTGTSGGWNTGELFF. The full variable domain, its missing parts supplied by reference TRBV9 and TRBJ2-2, is DSGVTQTPKHLITATGQRVTLRCSPRSGDLSVYWYQQSLDQGLQFLIQYYNGEERAKGNILERFSAQQFPDLHSELNLSSLELGDSALYFCASSVPTGTSGGWNTGELFFGEGSRLTVL.

This chain links TRBV7-9 with TRBJ1-2; TRBD1 agrees at 7 bases. With V trimmed by 1 base and J by 7 bases, 3 bases remained unmatched. Germline-derived CDR1 and CDR2 are SEHNR and FQNEAQ (reference sequence). There are 13 residues in the CDR3. CDR3 protein: CASSLDRGGGYTF. The CDR3 region has the DNA TGTGCCAGCAGCTTAGACAGGGGAGGTGGCTACACCTTC.

The chain uses TRBV7-2 and TRBJ2-1; 8 bases line up with TRBD1. Unmatched junction bases numbered 11, after V lost 5 bases and J lost 8 bases. The CDR3 runs to 15 residues. Germline V gene lookup returns CDR1 SGHTA and CDR2 FQGNSA. The CDR3 sequence is CASSQTRDRLDEQFF. The CDR3 coding sequence is TGTGCCAGCAGCCAAACGCGGGACAGGCTCGATGAGCAGTTCTTC.

The chain links TRBV29-1 to TRBJ1-2; D is perhaps TRBD1 (5 bases). Germline CDR1 reads SQVTM; CDR2 reads ANQGSEA. Trimming stripped 4 bases from V and 4 bases from J, with 10 bases between. The CDR3 spans 12 residues. The CDR3 region has the DNA TGCAGCGTTGTTCAGGGAAGCTATGGCTACACCTTC. Residues: CSVVQGSYGYTF.

The V gene is TRBV19, the J gene TRBJ2-1; 7 bases are a match to TRBD1. V shed 4 bases and J 3 bases; nucleotides not matched to a gene: 9. This CDR3 has 16 residues. Germline CDR1 and CDR2: LNHDA and SQIVND (reference sequence). CDR3 loop: CASSTSRGSIYNEQFF. The DNA for the CDR3 is TGTGCCAGTAGTACCTCCAGGGGGTCGATCTACAATGAGCAGTTCTTC.